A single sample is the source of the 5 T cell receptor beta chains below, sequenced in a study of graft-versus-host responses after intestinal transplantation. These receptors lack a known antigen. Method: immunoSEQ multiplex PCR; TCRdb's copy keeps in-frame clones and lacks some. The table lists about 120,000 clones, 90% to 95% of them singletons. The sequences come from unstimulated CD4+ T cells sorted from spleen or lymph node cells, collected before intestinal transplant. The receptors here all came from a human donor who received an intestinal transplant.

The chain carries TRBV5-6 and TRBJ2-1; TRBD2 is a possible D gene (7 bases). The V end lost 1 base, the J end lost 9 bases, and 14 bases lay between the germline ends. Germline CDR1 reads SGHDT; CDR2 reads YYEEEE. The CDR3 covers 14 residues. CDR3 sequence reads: CASSLRGGSREQFF. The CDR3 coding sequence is TGTGCCAGCAGCTTGAGGGGGGGTTCCCGTGAGCAGTTCTTC.

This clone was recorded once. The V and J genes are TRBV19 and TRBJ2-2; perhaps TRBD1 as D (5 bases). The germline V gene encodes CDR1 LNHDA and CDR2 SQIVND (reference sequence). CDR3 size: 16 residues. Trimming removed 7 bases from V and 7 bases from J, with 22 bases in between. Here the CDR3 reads CASTHLGQGLIGELFF. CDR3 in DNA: TGTGCCAGTACCCATTTGGGTCAGGGCTTGATCGGGGAGCTGTTTTTT.

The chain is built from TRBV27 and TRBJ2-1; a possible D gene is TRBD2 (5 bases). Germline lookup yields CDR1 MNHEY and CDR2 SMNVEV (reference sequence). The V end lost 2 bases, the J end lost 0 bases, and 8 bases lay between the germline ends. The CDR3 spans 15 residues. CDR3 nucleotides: TGTGCCAGCAGTTTACTAGGGAGCTCCTACAATGAGCAGTTCTTC. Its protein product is CASSLLGSSYNEQFF.

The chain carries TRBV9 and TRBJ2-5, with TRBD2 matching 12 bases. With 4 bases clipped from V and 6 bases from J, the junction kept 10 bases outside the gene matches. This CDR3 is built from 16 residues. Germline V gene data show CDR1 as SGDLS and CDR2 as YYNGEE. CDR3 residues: CASSPGTSGLAKTQYF. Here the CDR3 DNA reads TGTGCCAGCAGCCCCGGGACTAGCGGGTTAGCTAAGACCCAGTACTTC. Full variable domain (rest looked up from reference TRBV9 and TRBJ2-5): DSGVTQTPKHLITATGQRVTLRCSPRSGDLSVYWYQQSLDQGLQFLIQYYNGEERAKGNILERFSAQQFPDLHSELNLSSLELGDSALYFCASSPGTSGLAKTQYFGPGTRLLVL.

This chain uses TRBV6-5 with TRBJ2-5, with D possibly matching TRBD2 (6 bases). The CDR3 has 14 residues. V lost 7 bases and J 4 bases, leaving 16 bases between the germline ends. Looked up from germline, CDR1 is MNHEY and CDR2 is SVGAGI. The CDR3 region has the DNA TGTGCCAGCATCGGTATCGGGAGCGGAGAGACCCAGTACTTC. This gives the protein CASIGIGSGETQYF.